This TCR beta chain was sequenced during a study of T cell responses to AZD1222 COVID-19 vaccine. Note on this clone: The antigen is not known.

Study outcomes and limitations: Dominant at 160-218 and 743-854, vaccine-associated CD4 TCRs also spanned spike. Most donors were white British and more were female, and clonal diversity was possibly underestimated. Two doses of AZD1222 preceded a rise in Spike-specific TCR breadth and depth. Baseline seropositives among AZD1222 recipients totaled only six or seven.

Germline values: CDR1 LNHDA, CDR2 SQIVND (reference sequence). This CDR3 has 16 residues. V was cut by 5 bases and J by 2 bases, with 16 bases left in between. The protocol was immunoSEQ multiplex PCR, while the TCRdb copy is restricted to in-frame clones and leaves out a portion. This sample has more than 150,000 clones; approximately 90% occur once, and the top ten carry under 8%. This chain uses TRBV19 with TRBJ2-1; a weak D match, TRBD2 (5 bases). The material sequenced was peripheral blood, taken on day 0 of AZD1222 vaccination. This receptor was obtained from an adult in good health. CDR3 amino acids: CASSGSRGTTYNEQFF. As DNA, the CDR3 is TGTGCCAGTAGTGGGTCTCGGGGAACGACCTACAATGAGCAGTTCTTC.